A single sample is the source of the 26 T cell receptor beta chains below, sequenced in a study of identical twins. TCRdb ran MiXCR on the 5' RACE reads and lists one entry per CDR3 protein. There are some 500,000 distinct CDR3 sequences in the sample; under 25% occur only once, and 0.75% to 0.95% lies in the top ten. Another study also made use of these data, one on T cells expressing NK-cell markers.

The specimen sequenced was CD4+ T cells sorted from blood. The receptors shown here come from a young woman in good health.

This clonotype was detected only a few times. The J gene is TRBJ2-1, the V gene TRBV7-9; 11 nucleotides match TRBD2. The CDR3 runs 15 residues. The germline CDR1 and CDR2 sequences are SEHNR and FQNEAQ (reference sequence). V lost 5 bases and J lost 4; bases outside the gene matches: 4. DNA of the CDR3: TGTGCCAGCAGCCCTAGCGGGGGGACTTACAATGAGCAGTTCTTC. Its protein product is CASSPSGGTYNEQFF.

The rearrangement uses TRBV7-8 and TRBJ2-3; TRBD2 might be the D (6 bases). Trimming took off 3 bases at V and 0 bases at J, with 10 bases between the two ends. Germline CDR1 SGHVS, CDR2 FQNEAQ. CDR3 length equals 15 residues. The CDR3: CASSFSSGSTDTQYF. In DNA, the CDR3 is TGTGCCAGCAGCTTTTCCAGCGGGAGCACAGATACGCAGTATTTT.

The chain uses TRBV20-1 and TRBJ1-1, with D possibly matching TRBD1 (5 bases). The CDR3 length is 13 residues. CDR1 is DFQATT, CDR2 SNEGSKA, per germline (reference sequence). V lost 5 bases and J 8 bases, leaving 18 bases between the germline ends. The DNA for the CDR3 is TGCAGTGCTTCACTAGCGGGGGTCTCCGAAGCTTTCTTT. Amino acids: CSASLAGVSEAFF.

This clonotype came up a few times. The chain carries TRBV5-5 and TRBJ1-1; D might be TRBD1 (5 bases). The CDR3 is made up of 13 amino acids. Germline V gene sequence: CDR1 SGHKS, CDR2 YYEKEE (reference sequence). The V and J ends lost 5 bases and 1 base respectively, with 9 bases between them. DNA for the CDR3: TGTGCCAGCAGTAGACAGACGAACACTGAAGCTTTCTTT. This gives the protein CASSRQTNTEAFF.

The chain combines TRBV4-3 with TRBJ1-1; no definite D call. Between the trimmed V and J ends, which lost 0 bases and 4 bases, there was a span of 9 bases. CDR1 LGHNA and CDR2 YSLEER come from the germline V gene. This CDR3 has 14 residues. Here the CDR3 reads CASSQESSSTEAFF. The CDR3 nucleotides read TGCGCCAGCAGCCAAGAGTCATCGTCCACTGAAGCTTTCTTT.

This clonotype turned up a few times. The chain uses TRBV10-3 and TRBJ1-1; possible D gene TRBD1, 5 bases. V gave up 7 bases and J gave up 1 base, with 13 bases separating them. The CDR3 covers 14 residues. Germline V CDR1 and CDR2: ENHRY, SYGVKD. CDR3 nucleotides: TGTGCCATCAAAGTGGGACTGCGGAACACTGAAGCTTTCTTT. It is translated as CAIKVGLRNTEAFF.

The chain is built from TRBV20-1 and TRBJ2-4; maybe TRBD1 (5 bases). V shed 3 bases and J shed 6 bases, with 12 bases lying between them. The germline V gene has CDR1 DFQATT and CDR2 SNEGSKA (reference sequence). The CDR3 loop spans 13 amino acids. CDR3 nucleotides: TGCAGTGCTAGGGGGCCCAGATTAAACATTCAGTACTTC. Its protein is CSARGPRLNIQYF.

This clonotype was picked up many times. The chain recombines TRBV18 with TRBJ2-3; 10 positions match TRBD2. This CDR3 is 14 amino acids long. Germline CDR1 and CDR2: KGHSH and LQKENI. V trimming: 6 bases; J trimming: 5 bases; junction bases outside the gene matches: 5. The CDR3 reads CASSQAGGQDTQYF. The CDR3 DNA follows: TGTGCCAGCTCCCAAGCGGGAGGGCAAGATACGCAGTATTTT.

The V gene is TRBV9, the J gene TRBJ1-2; D not resolved. Germline loops: CDR1 SGDLS, CDR2 YYNGEE. This CDR3 spans 14 amino acids. The ends were cut back, 3 bases at V and 6 bases at J, with 15 bases in the middle. Written as DNA, the CDR3 is TGTGCCAGCAGCGCTGTGCTCTCGAGGAATGGCTACACCTTC. Its translation is CASSAVLSRNGYTF.

The chain employs TRBV5-1 and TRBJ1-3; D remains unclear. Germline V CDR1 and CDR2: SGHRS, YFSETQ. CDR3 length equals 12 residues. The V end was cut by 2 bases, the J end by 4 bases, with 4 bases between. The CDR3 DNA sequence: TGCGCCAGCAGCTTCGACGGAAACACCATATATTTT. It yields the protein CASSFDGNTIYF.

This clonotype was picked up a small number of times. The chain uses TRBV11-2 and TRBJ2-1; D call uncertain. Germline CDR1 is SGHAT and CDR2 is FQNNGV. The V end lost 1 base, the J end lost 12 bases, and 16 bases lay between the germline ends. The CDR3 contains 14 residues. CDR3 protein: CASSLVVNFVRQFF. The CDR3 nucleotides are TGTGCCAGCAGCTTAGTGGTCAATTTCGTTAGGCAGTTCTTC. The entire variable domain, with the rest obtained from reference TRBV11-2 and TRBJ2-1, is as follows: EAGVAQSPRYKIIEKRQSVAFWCNPISGHATLYWYQQILGQGPKLLIQFQNNGVVDDSQLPKDRFSAERLKGVDSTLKIQPAKLEDSAVYLCASSLVVNFVRQFFGPGTRLTVL.

The chain uses TRBV7-9 and TRBJ2-3; D is unresolved. Trimming cost V 6 bases and J 1 base, with 11 bases left between them. Germline CDR1 reads SEHNR; CDR2 reads FQNEAQ (reference sequence). This CDR3 region has 14 residues. This chain's CDR3 is CASRGSGGTDTQYF. The CDR3 DNA reads TGTGCCAGCAGAGGAAGTGGGGGCACAGATACGCAGTATTTT.

On this clonotype: Since a much larger clone is just one base distant, this may be a read error. The V and J genes are TRBV4-3 and TRBJ1-2; 7 nucleotides align to TRBD1. This CDR3 is built from 13 residues. The V gene's germline CDR1 is LGHNA and CDR2 YSLEER. The CDR3: CASSLGQDYGFTF. The CDR3 DNA reads as TGCGCCAGCAGCCTAGGACAGGACTATGGCTTCACCTTC.

This chain connects TRBV6-5 to TRBJ2-5; D possibly corresponds to TRBD2 (5 bases). The germline gives CDR1 MNHEY, CDR2 SVGAGI. Trimming stripped 0 bases from V and 3 bases from J, with 14 bases between. CDR3 size: 16 residues. Written as DNA, the CDR3 is TGTGCCAGCAGTTACTCCCTGACTACGGGGAAAGAGACCCAGTACTTC. Protein sequence: CASSYSLTTGKETQYF.

The genes are TRBV10-1 and TRBJ2-5; D remains ambiguous. The CDR3 is 13 amino acids. The V gene lost 6 bases and the J gene lost 2 bases, with 10 bases spanning the gap. Looked up from germline, CDR1 is WNHNN and CDR2 is SYGVQD (reference sequence). The CDR3 DNA follows: TGCGCCAGCAGCCCAGAGAAACAAGAGACCCAGTACTTC. Protein product: CASSPEKQETQYF.

Only a few counts were recorded for this clonotype. CDR3 sequence reads: CASSPLTSGANVLTF. The CDR3 DNA follows: TGTGCCAGCTCACCTCTGACCTCTGGGGCCAACGTCCTGACTTTC. V is TRBV18 and J is TRBJ2-6; D remains unclear. V lost 3 bases, J lost 0 bases, and 6 bases lay in between. CDR1 KGHSH and CDR2 LQKENI come from the germline V gene. The CDR3 runs to 15 residues.

The chain has TRBV18 and TRBJ2-5; D not certain. Trimming cost V 1 base and J 5 bases, with 17 bases left between them. Germline V gene sequence: CDR1 KGHSH, CDR2 LQKENI. The CDR3 has 16 amino acids. The CDR3 sequence is CASSPLGLTSRETQYF. CDR3 coding DNA: TGTGCCAGCTCACCACTAGGGCTGACCTCACGGGAGACCCAGTACTTC.

V gene TRBV3-1 combines with J gene TRBJ2-5; 14 bases agree with TRBD2. Germline V gives CDR1 LGHDT, CDR2 YNNKEL (reference sequence). This CDR3 contains 15 residues. The J segment lost 3 bases and the V segment lost 8 bases, leaving 5 bases of the junction unmatched. CDR3 sequence reads: CASCRLAGGEETQYF. The DNA for the CDR3 is TGTGCCAGCTGCCGACTAGCGGGAGGGGAAGAGACCCAGTACTTC.

J is TRBJ2-1 and V is TRBV11-1, with 10 bases fitting TRBD2. The germline CDR1 and CDR2 sequences are SGHAT and FQDESV (reference sequence). J gave up 0 bases and V 0 bases, and 14 bases lay outside the gene matches. The CDR3 is 21 residues long. CDR3 protein: CASSLARTSGIHQSSYNEQFF. The CDR3 nucleotides read TGTGCCAGCAGCTTAGCGCGAACTAGCGGGATCCACCAGAGCTCCTACAATGAGCAGTTCTTC. Looking up the rest from reference TRBV11-1 and TRBJ2-1 gives the full variable domain: EAEVAQSPRYKITEKSQAVAFWCDPISGHATLYWYRQILGQGPELLVQFQDESVVDDSQLPKDRFSAERLKGVDSTLKIQPAELGDSAMYLCASSLARTSGIHQSSYNEQFFGPGTRLTVL.

Ten or more counts support this clonotype. This chain joins TRBV15 and TRBJ2-7, with 12 bases matching TRBD2. There are 20 residues in the CDR3. Losses at the gene ends were 0 bases for V and 5 bases for J; bases not matched to a gene: 17. In germline, CDR1 is LNHNV, CDR2 YYDKDF (reference sequence). The CDR3 DNA reads as TGTGCCACCAGCAGAGATCCCCACTTTCGGATCGGACTAGCGGGAAACGAGCAGTACTTC. Its translation: CATSRDPHFRIGLAGNEQYF.

In its sample, this clonotype was seen many times. V usage is TRBV5-1 and J usage is TRBJ2-2, with D tentatively TRBD1 (6 bases). This CDR3 comprises 15 residues. The V gene lost 2 bases and the J gene lost 0 bases, with 8 bases spanning the gap. Germline loops: CDR1 SGHRS, CDR2 YFSETQ. The CDR3 here is CASSFGTPNTGELFF. In DNA, the CDR3 is TGCGCCAGCAGCTTCGGGACACCGAACACCGGGGAGCTGTTTTTT.

This clonotype was observed many times. The chain has TRBV5-1 and TRBJ1-2; D gene unclear. V was cut by 3 bases and J by 4 bases, with 4 bases left in between. Germline CDR1 SGHRS, CDR2 YFSETQ. The CDR3 extends over 11 amino acids. This chain's CDR3 is CASSYGYGYTF. CDR3 nucleotide sequence: TGCGCCAGCAGCTACGGCTATGGCTACACCTTC. The full variable domain, rest sourced from reference TRBV5-1 and TRBJ1-2, is KAGVTQTPRYLIKTRGQQVTLSCSPISGHRSVSWYQQTPGQGLQFLFEYFSETQRNKGNFPGRFSGRQFSNSRSEMNVSTLELGDSALYLCASSYGYGYTFGSGTRLTVV.

This clonotype was picked up many times. V is TRBV20-1 and J is TRBJ2-1; D is unresolved. The CDR3 spans 12 residues. CDR1 is DFQATT, CDR2 SNEGSKA, per germline (reference sequence). V was shortened by 3 bases and J by 6 bases, with 9 bases between the two germline ends. This chain's CDR3 is CSARGVSNEQFF. The CDR3 nucleotides are TGCAGTGCTAGGGGTGTATCCAATGAGCAGTTCTTC.

There are a few counts of this clonotype. The genes are TRBV20-1 and TRBJ2-3; 10 positions agree with TRBD2. The CDR3 has 15 amino acids. The V gene's germline CDR1 is DFQATT and CDR2 SNEGSKA (reference sequence). The V gene end was trimmed by 1 base and the J gene end by 3 bases; junction bases not matched to a gene: 4. In DNA, the CDR3 is TGCAGTGCTAGAGTTCCTAGCGGGAGTACAGATACGCAGTATTTT. Residues: CSARVPSGSTDTQYF.

This chain joins TRBV6-1 and TRBJ2-3; D tentatively fits TRBD1 or TRBD2 (5 bases each). Germline loops: CDR1 MNHNS, CDR2 SASEGT. The V and J ends lost 6 bases and 7 bases respectively, with 20 bases between them. The CDR3 has 15 residues. DNA for the CDR3: TGTGCCAGCAGACCCCCGGGGCAAAGACGAAATACGCAGTATTTT. Protein product: CASRPPGQRRNTQYF.

This clonotype was observed many times. This chain connects TRBV5-1 to TRBJ2-7; no firm D call. The CDR3 contains 13 residues. Germline loops: CDR1 SGHRS, CDR2 YFSETQ. With 1 base removed from V and 3 bases from J, the gap between germline ends came to 8 bases. The CDR3, as DNA: TGCGCCAGCAGCTTGACCTTCAACTACGAGCAGTACTTC. Its translation: CASSLTFNYEQYF.